This record looks at one T cell receptor (beta chain) sequence and its context. TCRdb's table, derived via immunoSEQ multiplex PCR, lists solely in-frame clones and lacks some. In the table there are about 72,000 clones, approximately 80% of which are singletons. V lost 5 bases and J lost 2, with 13 bases in between. In germline, CDR1 is SGHTA, CDR2 FQGNSA. This CDR3 comprises 15 residues. The data derive from a study of PD-L1 blockade in urothelial cancer. Overall study context: Males with urothelial cancer arising in the bladder constituted about 85% of the roughly 30 patients. Blood analyses occurred 3 weeks (second dose) and 6 weeks post treatment start.

The receptor was isolated from a man in his sixties or seventies with urothelial cancer. The sequences come from PBMCs, collected around atezolizumab (anti-PD-L1) treatment. The chain joins TRBV7-2 to TRBJ1-5; possible D gene TRBD1, 6 bases. CDR3 in amino acids: CASSPGRGGNQPQHF. The CDR3 DNA reads TGTGCCAGCAGCCCCGGCAGGGGAGGCAATCAGCCCCAGCATTTT. Variable domain in full (rest from reference TRBV7-2 and TRBJ1-5): GAGVSQSPSNKVTEKGKDVELRCDPISGHTALYWYRQSLGQGLEFLIYFQGNSAPDKSGLPSDRFSAERTGGSVSTLTIQRTQQEDSAVYLCASSPGRGGNQPQHFGDGTRLSIL.